These T cell receptor beta chains were read from a single sample in a study of blood T cells in healthy people across ages. TCRdb analysed the 5' RACE reads with MiXCR anew, one entry per CDR3 protein. Of about 930,000 distinct CDR3 sequences in the sample, roughly 28% were seen once. The sample also formed part of further work on T cells of mothers and their children.

Sequenced input: blood. All receptors derive from a woman between 40 and 50 years old in good health. The conserved cysteine and the conserved F or W are not part of the CDR3 here. A clone size is listed for some rows: how often the clone was seen (once, few, many), or a class if it is expanded.

-	TRBV27	TRBJ2-7	ASKTPDRSYNEQY
many	TRBV5-6	TRBJ1-5	ASSLQGINQPQH
-	TRBV5-1	TRBJ2-5	ASITSGEKTQY
few	TRBV20-1	TRBJ1-6	SAMGGTKGLSPLH
few	TRBV3-1	TRBJ2-7	ASSQPLAGGREQY
many	TRBV30	TRBJ2-7	ASGQGLYEQY
many	TRBV7-3	TRBJ2-7	ASSLDLGEGLSSYEQY
many	TRBV6-5	TRBJ2-7	ASSLTGLNAYEQY
many	TRBV12-3/TRBV12-4	TRBJ2-7	ASSLGQGKQY
-	TRBV4-2	TRBJ1-4	ASSQVYQGPVVPGGYEKLF
many	TRBV18	TRBJ2-7	ASSPGEQY
-	TRBV3-1	TRBJ2-1	ASSRRLAGGLYNEQF
few	TRBV27	TRBJ1-1	ASSQGGLGTF
many	TRBV7-8	TRBJ2-1	ASSFWAQGILYHEQF
once	TRBV28	TRBJ2-6	ASSSFRGPSGANVLT
few	TRBV28	TRBJ1-2	ASSRRSGLLSYGYT
few	TRBV5-1	TRBJ2-7	ASSLVSGTRGNEQY
many	TRBV3-1	TRBJ1-2	ASGRDYGYT
few	TRBV30	TRBJ1-1	AWREGAEAF
few	TRBV10-3	TRBJ2-7	AIGRSSNEQY
many	TRBV20-1	TRBJ2-1	SAKRGGSEQF
-	TRBV9	TRBJ2-7	ASSVAPLSSYEQY
many	TRBV7-9	-	ASSPTGGASTEQY
-	TRBV7-3	TRBJ2-2	ASSFTGGPNGELF
-	TRBV5-1	-	ASSLRPGQRYEQY
few	TRBV7-2	TRBJ1-1	ASSTRGRTGGWRTEAF
few	TRBV29-1	TRBJ2-2	SVSGTTNTGELF
many	TRBV7-2	TRBJ2-7	ASSLVFDRSSYEQY
-	TRBV12-3/TRBV12-4	TRBJ1-2	ASSPNTNYGYT
-	TRBV5-1	TRBJ2-7	ASSLTQGKMGREQY
few	TRBV5-1	TRBJ1-2	ASSPGHSDSTYGYT
many	TRBV4-3	TRBJ2-7	ASSQDFSYTDYEQY
-	TRBV11-2	TRBJ1-2	ASSTNRGDGYT
few	TRBV2	TRBJ2-7	ASSRPSGGLTYEQY
many	TRBV6-2/TRBV6-3	TRBJ2-3	ASSYSRATPDTQY
-	TRBV5-1	TRBJ2-3	ASSLEANTGTQY
-	TRBV3-1	TRBJ2-7	ASSREGQDRWEQY
-	TRBV29-1	TRBJ2-5	SVDGQSETQY
many	TRBV7-2	TRBJ2-7	ASSLSSGASYEQY
-	TRBV10-3	TRBJ2-6	AISDGASRGEAGANVLT
-	TRBV7-3	TRBJ2-1	ANSSDRGPHNERF
few	TRBV5-1	TRBJ1-5	ASSVQPDQPQH
many	TRBV12-3/TRBV12-4	TRBJ2-4	ASGDLIAKNIQY
many	TRBV27	TRBJ2-1	ASSFNTGVGEQF
few	TRBV27	-	ASSPLAVYNEQY
-	TRBV29-1	TRBJ2-5	SVEGRIQETQY
-	TRBV5-1	TRBJ2-1	ASSLGRLASFNEQF
-	TRBV4-2	TRBJ2-7	ASSPPTVDEQY
few	TRBV7-2	-	VSSLSAYEQY
many	TRBV2	TRBJ2-1	ASREGLAGVQF
few	TRBV7-2	TRBJ2-6	ASSLVSLAGVAGANVLT
-	TRBV7-3	TRBJ2-1	ASSLTFGQGDNEQF
many	TRBV6-5	TRBJ2-4	ASTSGGAGKNIQY
-	TRBV11-1	TRBJ2-7	ASNRGSFYEQY
many	TRBV6-6	TRBJ1-2	ASSSARGDYGYT
-	TRBV28	TRBJ2-7	SSSPPGTRSYEQY
many	TRBV7-2	TRBJ2-7	ASSSATGGNEQY
-	TRBV7-8	TRBJ1-4	ASSLGSGNEKLF
few	TRBV20-1	TRBJ1-5	SAREGSNQPQH
few	TRBV5-1	TRBJ1-5	ASSADGFNQPQH